Here is one TCR beta chain with its context. Using immunoSEQ multiplex PCR, the repertoire was profiled, and TCRdb retains in-frame clones only, with some absent. This sample yields around 750,000 clones, of which roughly 70% are seen a single time; less than 2% belongs to the top ten. These data are taken from a study of shared clonotypes between healthy human individuals. The CDR3 totals 11 residues. The germline V gene has CDR1 DFQATT and CDR2 SNEGSKA (reference sequence). Deletions cut 2 bases from V and 6 bases from J, with 8 bases between. This TCR was recovered from a woman aged 25 to 39 in good health. The J gene is TRBJ2-7, the V gene TRBV20-1; D unresolved. Sequencing was done on a sample of memory CD4+ T cells sorted from blood. The subset is: CD45RA-negative fraction. CDR3 sequence reads: CSARLGGEQYF. In DNA form, the CDR3 reads TGCAGTGCTAGACTGGGCGGCGAGCAGTACTTC.